This TCR beta chain was profiled in a study of control samples from healthy donors and cancer patients. Trimming left V 5 bases short and J 6 bases short, with 8 bases between. This CDR3 has 12 residues. Germline V gene data show CDR1 as MNHEY and CDR2 as SMNVEV (reference sequence). The method was immunoSEQ multiplex PCR; TCRdb's version includes in-frame clones alone and lacks a portion of them. Of 110,000 to 150,000 clones in the sample, under 90% were seen once. What was sequenced was blood. The TCR was taken from a man aged 25 to 40 in good health. V is TRBV27 and J is TRBJ1-5, with D unresolved. The CDR3 is CASSLRGQPQHF. CDR3 DNA sequence: TGTGCCAGCAGTCTCCGCGGTCAGCCCCAGCATTTT.